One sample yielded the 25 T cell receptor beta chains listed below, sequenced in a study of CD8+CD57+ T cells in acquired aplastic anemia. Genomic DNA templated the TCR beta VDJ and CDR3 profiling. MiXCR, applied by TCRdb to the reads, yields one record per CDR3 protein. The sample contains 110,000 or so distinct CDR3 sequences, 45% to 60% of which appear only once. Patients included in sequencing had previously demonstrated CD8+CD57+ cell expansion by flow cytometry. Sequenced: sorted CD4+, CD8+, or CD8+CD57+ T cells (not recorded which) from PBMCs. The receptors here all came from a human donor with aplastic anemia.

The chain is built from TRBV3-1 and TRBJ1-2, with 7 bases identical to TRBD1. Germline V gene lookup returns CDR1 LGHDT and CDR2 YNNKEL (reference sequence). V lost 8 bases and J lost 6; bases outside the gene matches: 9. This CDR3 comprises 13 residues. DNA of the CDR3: TGTGCCAGCCAGAACCAAGGGGGCCATGGCTACACCTTC. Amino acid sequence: CASQNQGGHGYTF.

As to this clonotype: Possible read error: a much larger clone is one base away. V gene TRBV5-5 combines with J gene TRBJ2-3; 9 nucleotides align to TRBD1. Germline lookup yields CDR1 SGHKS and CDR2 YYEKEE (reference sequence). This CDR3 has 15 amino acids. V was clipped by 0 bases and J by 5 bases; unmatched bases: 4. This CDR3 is CASSLGQGDEDTQYF. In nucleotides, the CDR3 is TGTGCCAGCAGCTTGGGACAGGGGGACGAAGATACGCAGTATTTT. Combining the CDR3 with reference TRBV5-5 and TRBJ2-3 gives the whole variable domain DAGVTQSPTHLIKTRGQQVTLRCSPISGHKSVSWYQQVLGQGPQFIFQYYEKEERGRGNFPDRFSARQFPNYSSELNVNALLLGDSALYLCASSLGQGDEDTQYFGPGTRLTVL.

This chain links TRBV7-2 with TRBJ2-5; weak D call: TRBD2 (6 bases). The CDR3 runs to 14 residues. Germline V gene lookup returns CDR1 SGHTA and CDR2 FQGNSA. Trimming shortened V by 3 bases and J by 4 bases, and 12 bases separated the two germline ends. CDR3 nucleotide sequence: TGTGCCAGCAGCTTTGTCCCCGGGGGAGAGACCCAGTACTTC. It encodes CASSFVPGGETQYF. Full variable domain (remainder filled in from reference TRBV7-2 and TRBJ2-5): GAGVSQSPSNKVTEKGKDVELRCDPISGHTALYWYRQSLGQGLEFLIYFQGNSAPDKSGLPSDRFSAERTGGSVSTLTIQRTQQEDSAVYLCASSFVPGGETQYFGPGTRLLVL.

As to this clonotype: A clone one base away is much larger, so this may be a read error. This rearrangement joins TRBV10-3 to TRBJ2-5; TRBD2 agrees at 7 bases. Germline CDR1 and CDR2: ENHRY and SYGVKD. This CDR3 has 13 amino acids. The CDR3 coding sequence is TGTGCCATCAGTCTACCGGGGGAGGGGACCCAGTGCTTC. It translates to CAISLPGEGTQCF.

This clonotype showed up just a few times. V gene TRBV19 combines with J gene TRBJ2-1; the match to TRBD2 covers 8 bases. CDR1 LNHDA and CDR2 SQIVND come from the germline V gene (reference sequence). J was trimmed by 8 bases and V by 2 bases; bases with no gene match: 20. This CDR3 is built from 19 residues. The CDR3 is CASSISFTSGIMEVDEQFF. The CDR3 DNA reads TGTGCCAGTAGTATAAGTTTCACTAGCGGCATAATGGAAGTAGATGAGCAGTTCTTC.

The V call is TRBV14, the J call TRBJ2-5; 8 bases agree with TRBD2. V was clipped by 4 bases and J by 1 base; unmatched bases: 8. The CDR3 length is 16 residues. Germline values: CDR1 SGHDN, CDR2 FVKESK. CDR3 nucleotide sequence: TGTGCCAGCAGCCCCCGACTAGCGCTGAGCCAAGAGACCCAGTACTTC. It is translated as CASSPRLALSQETQYF.

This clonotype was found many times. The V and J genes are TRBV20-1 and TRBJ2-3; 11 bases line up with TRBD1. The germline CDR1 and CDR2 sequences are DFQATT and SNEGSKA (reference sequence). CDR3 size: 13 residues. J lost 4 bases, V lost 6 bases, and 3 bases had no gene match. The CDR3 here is CSARDRGSDTQYF. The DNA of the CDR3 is TGCAGTGCAAGGGACAGGGGGTCAGATACGCAGTATTTT.

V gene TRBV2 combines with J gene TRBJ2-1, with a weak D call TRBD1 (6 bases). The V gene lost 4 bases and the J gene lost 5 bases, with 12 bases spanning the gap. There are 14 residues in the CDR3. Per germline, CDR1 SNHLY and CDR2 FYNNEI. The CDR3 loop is CASSARHRDNEQFF. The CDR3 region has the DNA TGTGCCAGCAGTGCTCGACACAGGGACAATGAGCAGTTCTTC.

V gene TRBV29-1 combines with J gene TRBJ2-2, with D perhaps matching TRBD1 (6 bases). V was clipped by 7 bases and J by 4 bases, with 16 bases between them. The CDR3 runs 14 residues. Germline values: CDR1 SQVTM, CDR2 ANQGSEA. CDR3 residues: CSGKQGLGTGELFF. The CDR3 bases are TGCAGCGGGAAACAGGGATTAGGCACCGGGGAGCTGTTTTTT.

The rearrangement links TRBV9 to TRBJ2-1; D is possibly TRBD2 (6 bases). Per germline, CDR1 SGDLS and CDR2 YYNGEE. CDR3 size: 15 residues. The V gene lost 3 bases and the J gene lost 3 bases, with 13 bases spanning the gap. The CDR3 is CASSAADGSYNEQFF. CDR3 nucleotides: TGTGCCAGCAGCGCAGCTGACGGGAGCTACAATGAGCAGTTCTTC.

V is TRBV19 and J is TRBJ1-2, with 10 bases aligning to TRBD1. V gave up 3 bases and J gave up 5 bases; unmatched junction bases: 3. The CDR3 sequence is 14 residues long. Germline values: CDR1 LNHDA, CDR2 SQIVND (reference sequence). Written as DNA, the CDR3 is TGTGCCAGTAGTATGGGGACAGGGGCGTATGGCTACACCTTC. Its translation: CASSMGTGAYGYTF.

DNA for the CDR3: TGTGCCAGCAGCGTAGGGCTAGCGGGATACAATGAGCAGTTCTTC. Its translation is CASSVGLAGYNEQFF. The J gene is TRBJ2-1, the V gene TRBV9; 9 bases agree with TRBD2. CDR1 is SGDLS and CDR2 is YYNGEE in the germline V gene. The CDR3 contains 15 residues. V dropped 0 bases and J dropped 4; count of bases not matched to a gene: 2. The full variable domain, rest sourced from reference TRBV9 and TRBJ2-1, is DSGVTQTPKHLITATGQRVTLRCSPRSGDLSVYWYQQSLDQGLQFLIQYYNGEERAKGNILERFSAQQFPDLHSELNLSSLELGDSALYFCASSVGLAGYNEQFFGPGTRLTVL.

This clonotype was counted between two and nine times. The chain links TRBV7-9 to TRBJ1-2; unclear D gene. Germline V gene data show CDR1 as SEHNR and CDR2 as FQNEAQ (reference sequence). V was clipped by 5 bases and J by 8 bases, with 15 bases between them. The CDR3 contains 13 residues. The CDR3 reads CASSPRFAEGYTF. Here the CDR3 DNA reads TGTGCCAGCAGCCCCCGGTTCGCGGAAGGCTACACCTTC. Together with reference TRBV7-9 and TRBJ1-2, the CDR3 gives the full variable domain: DTGVSQNPRHKITKRGQNVTFRCDPISEHNRLYWYRQTLGQGPEFLTYFQNEAQLEKSRLLSDRFSAERPKGSFSTLEIQRTEQGDSAMYLCASSPRFAEGYTFGSGTRLTVV.

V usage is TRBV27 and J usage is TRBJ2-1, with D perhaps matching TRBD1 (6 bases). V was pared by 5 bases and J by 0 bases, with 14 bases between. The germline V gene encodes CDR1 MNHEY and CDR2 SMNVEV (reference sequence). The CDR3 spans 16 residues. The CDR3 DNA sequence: TGTGCCAGCAGTAGCTACAGGGTTAGCTCCTACAATGAGCAGTTCTTC. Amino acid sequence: CASSSYRVSSYNEQFF.

The CDR3 here is CASSQGQASTGELFF. DNA for the CDR3: TGTGCCAGCAGCCAGGGACAGGCTAGCACCGGGGAGCTGTTTTTT. The rearrangement uses TRBV7-2 and TRBJ2-2; TRBD1 matches at 8 bases. The junction had 6 bases not matched to a gene; V was cut back by 5 bases and J by 4 bases. This CDR3 has 15 residues. Germline V gives CDR1 SGHTA, CDR2 FQGNSA.

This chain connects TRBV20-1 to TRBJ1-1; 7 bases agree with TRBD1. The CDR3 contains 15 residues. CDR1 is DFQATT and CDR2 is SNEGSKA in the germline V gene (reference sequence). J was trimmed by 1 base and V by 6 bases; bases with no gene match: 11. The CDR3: CSALIQGNRNTEAFF. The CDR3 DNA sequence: TGCAGTGCCCTAATACAGGGGAATAGGAACACTGAAGCTTTCTTT.

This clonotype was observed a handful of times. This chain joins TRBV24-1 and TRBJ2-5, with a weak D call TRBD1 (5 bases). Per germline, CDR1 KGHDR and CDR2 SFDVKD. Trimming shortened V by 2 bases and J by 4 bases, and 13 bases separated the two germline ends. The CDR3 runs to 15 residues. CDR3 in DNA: TGTGCCACCAGTGATTCACAGGTGGTCGGAGAGACCCAGTACTTC. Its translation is CATSDSQVVGETQYF.

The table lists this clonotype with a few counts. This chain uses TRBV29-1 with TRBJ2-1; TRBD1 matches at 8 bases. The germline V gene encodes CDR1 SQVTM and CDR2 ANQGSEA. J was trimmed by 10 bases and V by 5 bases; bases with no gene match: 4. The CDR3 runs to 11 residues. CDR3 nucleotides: TGCAGCGTTTGGGACAGGAAGGAGCAGTTCTTC. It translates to CSVWDRKEQFF.

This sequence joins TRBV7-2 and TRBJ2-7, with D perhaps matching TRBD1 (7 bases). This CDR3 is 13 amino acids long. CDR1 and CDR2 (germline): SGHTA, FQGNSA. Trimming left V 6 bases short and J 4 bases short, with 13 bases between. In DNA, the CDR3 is TGTGCCAGCAGGGGGGGACAGAAGTACGAGCAGTACTTC. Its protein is CASRGGQKYEQYF.

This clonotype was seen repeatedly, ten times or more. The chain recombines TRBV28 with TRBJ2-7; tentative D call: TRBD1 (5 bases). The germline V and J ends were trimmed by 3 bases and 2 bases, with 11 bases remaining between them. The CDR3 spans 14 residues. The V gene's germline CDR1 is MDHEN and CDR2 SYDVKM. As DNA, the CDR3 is TGTGCCAGCAGTTTCATACAGGACGCCTACGAGCAGTACTTC. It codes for CASSFIQDAYEQYF.

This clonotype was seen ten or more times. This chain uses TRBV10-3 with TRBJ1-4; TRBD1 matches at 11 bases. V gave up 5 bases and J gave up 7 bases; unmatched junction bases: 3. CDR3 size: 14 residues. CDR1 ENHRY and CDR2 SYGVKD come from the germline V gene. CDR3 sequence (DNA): TGTGCCATCAGTCAAGGGACAGGGGGTGAAAAACTGTTTTTT. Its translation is CAISQGTGGEKLFF.

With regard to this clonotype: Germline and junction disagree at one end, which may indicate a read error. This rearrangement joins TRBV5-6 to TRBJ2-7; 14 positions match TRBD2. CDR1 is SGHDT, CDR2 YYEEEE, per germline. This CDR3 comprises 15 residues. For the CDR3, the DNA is TGTGCCAGCAGATTGGGACTAGCGGGAGCGGACGAGCAGTACTTC. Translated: CASRLGLAGADEQYF.

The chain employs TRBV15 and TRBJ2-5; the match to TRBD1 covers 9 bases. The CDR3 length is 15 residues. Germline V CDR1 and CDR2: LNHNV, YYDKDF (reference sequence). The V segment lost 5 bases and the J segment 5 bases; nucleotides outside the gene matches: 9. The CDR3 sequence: CATSGRDRDYETQYF. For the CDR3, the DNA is TGTGCCACCAGCGGCCGGGACAGGGACTACGAGACCCAGTACTTC.

CDR3 bases: TGTGCCAGCAGTCCCGGGACAGTATCCTACGAGCAGTACTTC. It translates to CASSPGTVSYEQYF. V gene TRBV7-2 combines with J gene TRBJ2-7, with 7 bases fitting TRBD1. Germline CDR1 is SGHTA and CDR2 is FQGNSA. The CDR3 has 14 amino acids. The J segment lost 1 base and the V segment lost 6 bases, leaving 6 bases of the junction unmatched.

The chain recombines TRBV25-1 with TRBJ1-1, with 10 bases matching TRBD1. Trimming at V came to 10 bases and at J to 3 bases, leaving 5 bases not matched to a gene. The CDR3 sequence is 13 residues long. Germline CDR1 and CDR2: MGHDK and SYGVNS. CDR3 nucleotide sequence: TGTGCCATTCGACAGGGGGCGGACACTGAAGCTTTCTTT. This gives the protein CAIRQGADTEAFF.